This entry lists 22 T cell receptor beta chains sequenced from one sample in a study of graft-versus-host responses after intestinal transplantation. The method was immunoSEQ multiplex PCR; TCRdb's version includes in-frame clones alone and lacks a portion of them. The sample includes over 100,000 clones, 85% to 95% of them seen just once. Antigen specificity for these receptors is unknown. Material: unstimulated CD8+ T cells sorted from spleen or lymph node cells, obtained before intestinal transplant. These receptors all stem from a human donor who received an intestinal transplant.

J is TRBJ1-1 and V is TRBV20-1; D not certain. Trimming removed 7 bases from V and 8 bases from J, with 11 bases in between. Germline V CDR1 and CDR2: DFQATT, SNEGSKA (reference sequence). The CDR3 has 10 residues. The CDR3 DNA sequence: TGCAGTGTCCCGCTGGGGGAAGCTTTCTTT. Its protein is CSVPLGEAFF.

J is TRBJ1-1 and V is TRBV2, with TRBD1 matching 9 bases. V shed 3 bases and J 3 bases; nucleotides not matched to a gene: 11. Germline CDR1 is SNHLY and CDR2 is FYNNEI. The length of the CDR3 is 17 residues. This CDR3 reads CASSEREQGARYTEAFF. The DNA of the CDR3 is TGTGCCAGCAGTGAGAGGGAACAGGGGGCTCGATACACTGAAGCTTTCTTT.

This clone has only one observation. DNA for the CDR3: TGCAGCACACAAGGGGGCTCTGAAGCTTTCTTT. It codes for CSTQGGSEAFF. The J gene is TRBJ1-1, the V gene TRBV29-1; 7 bases map to TRBD1. V dropped 8 bases and J dropped 6; count of bases not matched to a gene: 6. This CDR3 has 11 amino acids. Germline values: CDR1 SQVTM, CDR2 ANQGSEA. Complete variable domain (other parts from reference TRBV29-1 and TRBJ1-1): SAVISQKPSRDICQRGTSLTIQCQVDSQVTMMFWYRQQPGQSLTLIATANQGSEATYESGFVIDKFPISRPNLTFSTLTVSNMSPEDSSIYLCSTQGGSEAFFGQGTRLTVV.

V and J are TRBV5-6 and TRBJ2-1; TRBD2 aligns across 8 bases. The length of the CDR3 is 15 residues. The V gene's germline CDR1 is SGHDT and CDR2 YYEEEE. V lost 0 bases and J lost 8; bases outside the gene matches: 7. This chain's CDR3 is CASSLGGSGIYEQFF. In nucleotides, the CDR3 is TGTGCCAGCAGCTTGGGAGGTAGCGGGATATATGAGCAGTTCTTC.

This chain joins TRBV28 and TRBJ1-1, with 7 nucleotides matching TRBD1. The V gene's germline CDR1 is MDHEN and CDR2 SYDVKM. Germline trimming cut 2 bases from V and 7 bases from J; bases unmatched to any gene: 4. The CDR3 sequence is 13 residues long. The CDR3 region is CASSLTGDSEAFF. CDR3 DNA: TGTGCCAGCAGTTTAACAGGGGATAGTGAAGCTTTCTTT.

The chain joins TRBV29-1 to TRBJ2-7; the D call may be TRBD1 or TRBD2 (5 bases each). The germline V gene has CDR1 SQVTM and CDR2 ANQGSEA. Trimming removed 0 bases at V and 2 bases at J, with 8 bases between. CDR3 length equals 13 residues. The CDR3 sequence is CSVEELGAYEQYF. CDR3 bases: TGCAGCGTTGAAGAGCTGGGGGCCTACGAGCAGTACTTC.

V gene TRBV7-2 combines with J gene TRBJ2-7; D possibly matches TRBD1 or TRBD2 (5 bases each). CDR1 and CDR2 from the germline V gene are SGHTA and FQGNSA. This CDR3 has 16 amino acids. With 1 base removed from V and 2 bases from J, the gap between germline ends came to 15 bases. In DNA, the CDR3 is TGTGCCAGCAGCTTAGGCTGGGGACCCGAAGCCTACGAGCAGTACTTC. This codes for CASSLGWGPEAYEQYF.

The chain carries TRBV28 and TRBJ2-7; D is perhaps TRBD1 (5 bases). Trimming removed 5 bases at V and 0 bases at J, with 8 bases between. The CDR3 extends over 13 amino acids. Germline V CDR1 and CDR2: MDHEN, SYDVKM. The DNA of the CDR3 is TGTGCCAGCAGTCCAGGGTTCTCCTACGAGCAGTACTTC. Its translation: CASSPGFSYEQYF. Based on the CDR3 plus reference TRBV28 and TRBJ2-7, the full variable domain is DVKVTQSSRYLVKRTGEKVFLECVQDMDHENMFWYRQDPGLGLRLIYFSYDVKMKEKGDIPEGYSVSREKKERFSLILESASTNQTSMYLCASSPGFSYEQYFGPGTRLTVT.

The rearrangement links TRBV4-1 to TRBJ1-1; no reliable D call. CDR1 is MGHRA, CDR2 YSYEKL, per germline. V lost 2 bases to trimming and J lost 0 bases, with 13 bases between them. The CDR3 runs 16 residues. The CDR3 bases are TGCGCCAGCAGCCAACTTACAGTTCGAATGAACACTGAAGCTTTCTTT. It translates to CASSQLTVRMNTEAFF.

CDR3 sequence reads: CAWNDLNQPQHF. CDR3 bases: TGTGCCTGGAACGATTTGAATCAGCCCCAGCATTTT. The chain carries TRBV30 and TRBJ1-5; no clear D. The length of the CDR3 is 12 residues. Germline lookup yields CDR1 GTSNPN and CDR2 SVGIG (reference sequence). The V and J ends lost 4 bases and 4 bases respectively, with 8 bases between them.

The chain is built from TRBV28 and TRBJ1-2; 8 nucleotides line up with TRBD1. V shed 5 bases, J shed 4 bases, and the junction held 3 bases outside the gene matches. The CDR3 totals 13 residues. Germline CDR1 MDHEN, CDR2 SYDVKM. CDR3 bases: TGTGCCAGCAGTATGACAGGGGTCTATGGCTACACCTTC. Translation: CASSMTGVYGYTF.

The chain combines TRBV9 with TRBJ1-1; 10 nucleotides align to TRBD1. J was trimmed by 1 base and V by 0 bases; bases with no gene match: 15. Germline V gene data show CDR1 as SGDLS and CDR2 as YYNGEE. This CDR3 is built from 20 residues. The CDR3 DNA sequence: TGTGCCAGCAGCGTAGTAGGCCGGCCCGGGACAGGGGACTGGAACACTGAAGCTTTCTTT. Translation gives CASSVVGRPGTGDWNTEAFF.

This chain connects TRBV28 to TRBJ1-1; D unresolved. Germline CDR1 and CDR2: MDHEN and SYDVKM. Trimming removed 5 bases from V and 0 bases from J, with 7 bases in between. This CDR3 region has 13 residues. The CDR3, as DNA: TGTGCCAGCAGTCCCCACATGAACACTGAAGCTTTCTTT. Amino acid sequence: CASSPHMNTEAFF.

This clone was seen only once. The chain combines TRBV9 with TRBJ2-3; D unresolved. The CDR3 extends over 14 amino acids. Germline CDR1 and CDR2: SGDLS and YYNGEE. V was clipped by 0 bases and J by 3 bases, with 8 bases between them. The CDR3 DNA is TGTGCCAGCAGCGTAGGGGGTAGGACAGATACGCAGTATTTT. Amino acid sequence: CASSVGGRTDTQYF.

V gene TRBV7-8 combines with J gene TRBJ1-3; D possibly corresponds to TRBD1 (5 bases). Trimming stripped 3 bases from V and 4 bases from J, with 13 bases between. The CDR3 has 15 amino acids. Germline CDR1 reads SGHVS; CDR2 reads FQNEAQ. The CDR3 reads CASSLGRGAGNTIYF. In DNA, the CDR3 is TGTGCCAGCAGCTTGGGACGAGGTGCAGGAAACACCATATATTTT.

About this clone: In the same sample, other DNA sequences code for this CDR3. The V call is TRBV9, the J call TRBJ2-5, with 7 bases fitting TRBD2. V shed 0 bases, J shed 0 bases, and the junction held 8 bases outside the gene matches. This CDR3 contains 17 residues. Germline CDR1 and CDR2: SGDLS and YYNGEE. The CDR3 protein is CASSVASGGVYQETQYF. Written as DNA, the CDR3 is TGTGCCAGCAGCGTAGCTAGCGGAGGAGTTTACCAAGAGACCCAGTACTTC.

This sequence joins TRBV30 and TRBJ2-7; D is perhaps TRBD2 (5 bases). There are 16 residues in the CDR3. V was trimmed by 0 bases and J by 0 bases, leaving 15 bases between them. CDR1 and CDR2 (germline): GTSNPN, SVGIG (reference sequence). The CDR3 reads CAWSVWTHRSSYEQYF. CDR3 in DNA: TGTGCCTGGAGTGTATGGACTCACCGGAGCTCCTACGAGCAGTACTTC.

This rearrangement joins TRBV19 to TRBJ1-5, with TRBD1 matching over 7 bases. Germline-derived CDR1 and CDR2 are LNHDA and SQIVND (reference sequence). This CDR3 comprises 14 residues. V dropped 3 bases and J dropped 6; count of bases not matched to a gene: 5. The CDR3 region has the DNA TGTGCCAGTAGTATCCAGGGGGGCACTCAGCCCCAGCATTTT. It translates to CASSIQGGTQPQHF.

In DNA, the CDR3 is TGTGCCAGCGGTCAGGGGACCACCCCCTCCTACGAGCAGTACTTC. This gives the protein CASGQGTTPSYEQYF. This sequence joins TRBV9 and TRBJ2-7; weak D call: TRBD1 (6 bases). Germline V gene data show CDR1 as SGDLS and CDR2 as YYNGEE. V dropped 7 bases and J dropped 0 bases, with 17 bases sitting between them. This CDR3 spans 15 amino acids.

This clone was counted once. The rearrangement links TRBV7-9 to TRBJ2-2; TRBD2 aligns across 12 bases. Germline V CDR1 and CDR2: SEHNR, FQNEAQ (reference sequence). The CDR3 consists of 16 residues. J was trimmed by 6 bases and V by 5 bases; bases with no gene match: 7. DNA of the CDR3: TGTGCCAGCAGCACCCTGACTAGCGGGAGCGCCGGGGAGCTGTTTTTT. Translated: CASSTLTSGSAGELFF.

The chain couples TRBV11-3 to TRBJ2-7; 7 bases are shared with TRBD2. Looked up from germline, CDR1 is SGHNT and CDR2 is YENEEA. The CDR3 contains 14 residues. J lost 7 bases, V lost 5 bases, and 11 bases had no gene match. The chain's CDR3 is CASSPGTTSREQYF. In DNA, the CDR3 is TGTGCCAGCAGCCCGGGGACTACCTCAAGGGAGCAGTACTTC.

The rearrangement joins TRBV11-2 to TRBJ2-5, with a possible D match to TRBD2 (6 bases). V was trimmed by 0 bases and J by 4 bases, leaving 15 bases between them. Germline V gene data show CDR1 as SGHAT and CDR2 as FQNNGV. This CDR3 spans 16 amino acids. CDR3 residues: CASSLDTGDVGETQYF. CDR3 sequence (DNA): TGTGCCAGCAGCTTAGATACGGGAGACGTAGGAGAGACCCAGTACTTC.